This T cell receptor (beta chain) was retrieved from a study of immune characteristics of hereditary and idiopathic chronic pancreatitis. The study in broad terms: Local pancreatic immune cells and TCRbeta repertoires were profiled in hereditary and idiopathic chronic pancreatitis and were compared with control organ donor pancreases. TCRbeta sequencing was performed on a few control pancreases, roughly 7 hereditary chronic pancreatitis pancreases and roughly 6 idiopathic chronic pancreatitis pancreases. The gDNA-based approach was chosen because it involved minimal in vitro experimental manipulation of pancreas-infiltrating T cells.

General findings and caveats noted by the study authors: Vbeta-Jbeta gene family usage, including TRBV10, TRBV19, TRBV23 and TRBV5, differed between hereditary and idiopathic chronic pancreatitis. Among 10 to 15 chronic pancreatitis patients, higher numbers of productive TCR rearrangements went along with higher disease severity scores, showing a positive correlation. The study did not include chronic pancreatitis caused by alcohol use. Both chronic pancreatitis groups showed significantly increased TCRbeta repertoire diversity and reduced clonality versus controls. Because patient tissue could be obtained only at the time of TPIAT, differences in disease duration may have affected the immune findings.

Pancreas tissue with chronic pancreatitis was obtained from patients having total pancreatectomy with islet autotransplantation (TPIAT). The chronic pancreatitis patients who were included had no known history of diabetes. For TCRbeta sequencing, genomic DNA was pulled straight from bulk pancreas tissue, skipping any T cell sorting. Idiopathic chronic pancreatitis patients had no particular identified cause of disease. Pancreas tissues from patients and organ donors were collected consecutively at two US centers. Library prep was done by the immunoSEQ multiplex PCR assay. The TCRbeta CDR3 region and neighboring sequences were amplified from pancreatic genomic DNA and then sequenced. Turning to the authors' computational methods: Repertoire diversity was assessed as a mean normalized Shannon-Wiener index, and productive clonality and productive rearrangement counts were also measured. The nonparametric Mann-Whitney U test was used to compare repertoire metrics between controls and chronic pancreatitis. A shared clonotype was defined as a CDR3beta sequence with the same amino acid composition and length across subjects. TCRdb provides this immuneACCESS table in a form limited to in-frame rearrangements. Some clones are lacking; in checked studies, under half of them reflect an unresolved V gene, and why the rest are absent is not known. D and trimming come from the DNA, and the V and J calls and clone size come from that table. The sample table holds about 9,400 clones, of which 79% were seen once. Clones ranked in the top ten supply 11% to 15% of the sample.

The CDR3 numbers 14 residues from cysteine through phenylalanine. Only CDR3 DNA remains: 42 bases, in frame from the first base. The CDR1 and CDR2 encoded by the germline V gene (reference sequence) are MNHEY and SMNVEV. The trim is 4 bases for V and 5 bases for J, with a gap of 12 bases between the germline ends. This clone is large (0.1 to 1%) in its sample. Its cognate antigen has yet to be identified. No per-base quality is available; no much larger clone lies one base away. Sequencing was carried out using pancreas tissue with idiopathic chronic pancreatitis. According to the study, the label for this sample's cell subset or site signals: chronic pancreatitis without an identified cause. The sequence was collected from a human donor with chronic pancreatitis. The chain is encoded by TRBV27 joined to TRBJ2-4; no D segment can be confidently identified. The encoded CDR3 is CASSSSDEENIQYF. The DNA is as follows: TGTGCCAGCAGTTCGTCAGACGAGGAAAACATTCAGTACTTC.